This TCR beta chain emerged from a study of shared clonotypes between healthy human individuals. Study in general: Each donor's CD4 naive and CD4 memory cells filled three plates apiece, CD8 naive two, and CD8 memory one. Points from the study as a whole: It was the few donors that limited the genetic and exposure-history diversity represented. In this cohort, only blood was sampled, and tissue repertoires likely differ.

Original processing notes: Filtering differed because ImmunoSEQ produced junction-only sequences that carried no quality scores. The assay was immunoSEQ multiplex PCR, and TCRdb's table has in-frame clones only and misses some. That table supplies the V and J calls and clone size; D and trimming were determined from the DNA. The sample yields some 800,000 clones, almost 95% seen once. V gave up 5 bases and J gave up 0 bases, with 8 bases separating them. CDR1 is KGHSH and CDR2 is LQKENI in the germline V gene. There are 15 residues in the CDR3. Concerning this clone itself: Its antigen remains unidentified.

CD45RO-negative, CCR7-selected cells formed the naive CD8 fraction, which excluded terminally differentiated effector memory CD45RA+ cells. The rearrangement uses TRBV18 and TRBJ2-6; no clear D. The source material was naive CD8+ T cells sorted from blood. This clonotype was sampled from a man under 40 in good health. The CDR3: CASSSDGSGANVLTF. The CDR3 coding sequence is TGTGCCAGCTCATCGGACGGCTCTGGGGCCAACGTCCTGACTTTC.